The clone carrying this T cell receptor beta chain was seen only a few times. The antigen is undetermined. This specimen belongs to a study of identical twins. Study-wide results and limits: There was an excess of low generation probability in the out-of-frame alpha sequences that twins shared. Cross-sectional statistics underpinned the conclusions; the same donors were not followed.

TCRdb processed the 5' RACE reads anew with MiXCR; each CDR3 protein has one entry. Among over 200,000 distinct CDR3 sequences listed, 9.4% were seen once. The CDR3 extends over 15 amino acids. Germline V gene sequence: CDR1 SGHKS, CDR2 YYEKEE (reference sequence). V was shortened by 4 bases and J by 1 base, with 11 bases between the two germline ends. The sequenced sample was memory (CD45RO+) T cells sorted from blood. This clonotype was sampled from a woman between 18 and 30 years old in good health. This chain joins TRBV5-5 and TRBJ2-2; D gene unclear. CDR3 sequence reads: CASSRMFMNTGELFF. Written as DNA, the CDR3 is TGTGCCAGCAGCCGCATGTTCATGAACACCGGGGAGCTGTTTTTT.